The 29 T cell receptor beta chains below were found in one sample sequenced in a study of T cell responses to AZD1222 COVID-19 vaccine. The repertoire was sequenced with immunoSEQ multiplex PCR; TCRdb's copy has only in-frame clones and lacks some. The table includes around 94,000 clones, roughly nine tenths detected once. Sequencing used peripheral blood, obtained on day 0 of AZD1222 vaccination. All receptors derive from an adult in good health.

The chain employs TRBV12-3 or TRBV12-4 and TRBJ1-1; TRBD1 aligns across 7 bases. The CDR3 spans 12 residues. V was clipped by 3 bases and J by 12 bases; unmatched bases: 7. The DNA of the CDR3 is TGTGCCAGCAGTTTGGAGGGGGCGAGCTCTTTCTTT. As protein: CASSLEGASSFF.

The chain carries TRBV7-3 and TRBJ1-1, with D hard to call. The CDR3 extends over 13 amino acids. CDR1 and CDR2 from the germline V gene are SGHTA and FQGTGA. The V gene lost 3 bases and the J gene lost 2 bases, with 7 bases spanning the gap. The CDR3 coding sequence is TGTGCCAGCAGCTTGCTAACCAACACTGAAGCTTTCTTT. Translating gives CASSLLTNTEAFF.

The CDR3 region is CASSLRGQGTSSGANVLTF. The CDR3 DNA reads TGCGCCAGCAGCTTGCGCGGACAGGGAACCTCCTCTGGGGCCAACGTCCTGACTTTC. V usage is TRBV5-1 and J usage is TRBJ2-6, with TRBD1 identical over 8 bases. V lost 1 base and J lost 0; bases outside the gene matches: 9. Germline V gene lookup returns CDR1 SGHRS and CDR2 YFSETQ. The CDR3 totals 19 residues.

This clone was detected once. This chain links TRBV20-1 with TRBJ2-1; D uncertain. Germline V gene data show CDR1 as DFQATT and CDR2 as SNEGSKA (reference sequence). The CDR3 loop spans 11 amino acids. V was trimmed by 3 bases and J by 7 bases, leaving 7 bases between them. CDR3: CSASVWNEQFF. In DNA form, the CDR3 reads TGCAGTGCTAGCGTGTGGAATGAGCAGTTCTTC.

This chain connects TRBV10-3 to TRBJ2-7; D remains ambiguous. Germline V gene sequence: CDR1 ENHRY, CDR2 SYGVKD. This CDR3 contains 11 residues. Trimming shortened V by 3 bases and J by 6 bases, and 6 bases separated the two germline ends. The CDR3 nucleotides read TGTGCCATCAGTGATGGGCGCGAGCAGTACTTC. This codes for CAISDGREQYF.

CDR3 nucleotide sequence: TGTGCCAGCAGTTTAGCGGGTCCTTCCTTTAGGTATTTT. Its protein is CASSLAGPSFRYF. The rearrangement links TRBV12-3 or TRBV12-4 to TRBJ2-3, with no clear D. The V gene lost 0 bases and the J gene lost 14 bases, with 15 bases spanning the gap. This CDR3 is 13 amino acids long.

As for this clone: The junction shows a germline mismatch at one end, possibly a read error. The rearrangement joins TRBV30 to TRBJ2-2, with 7 bases lining up with TRBD1. The CDR3 has 14 residues. Per the germline V gene, CDR1 is GTSNPN and CDR2 is SVGIG (reference sequence). The CDR3 DNA reads as TGTGCCTGGTCGGGACAGATGAACACCGTGGAGCTGTTTTTT. Amino acids: CAWSGQMNTVELFF.

This chain connects TRBV5-6 to TRBJ1-4; no clear D. Trimming removed 0 bases from V and 4 bases from J, with 7 bases in between. The germline V gene has CDR1 SGHDT and CDR2 YYEEEE. The CDR3 contains 14 residues. The CDR3 loop reads CASSLVPSNEKLFF. DNA for the CDR3: TGTGCCAGCAGCTTGGTTCCCAGTAATGAAAAACTGTTTTTT.

This sequence joins TRBV18 and TRBJ1-1; D not resolved. CDR3 length equals 14 residues. Trimming cost V 3 bases and J 1 base, with 9 bases left between them. CDR1 is KGHSH, CDR2 LQKENI, per germline. The CDR3 loop reads CASSPELRNTEAFF. The CDR3 DNA follows: TGTGCCAGCTCACCCGAATTGAGGAACACTGAAGCTTTCTTT.

The chain has TRBV7-2 and TRBJ1-2, with 12 positions matching TRBD1. This CDR3 has 15 residues. V was pared by 1 base and J by 7 bases, with 4 bases of the junction left unmatched. Germline CDR1 SGHTA, CDR2 FQGNSA. Here the CDR3 DNA reads TGTGCCAGCAGCTTAGGGGGGACAGGGGGCGGTGGCTACACCTTC. Encoded protein: CASSLGGTGGGGYTF.

V usage is TRBV7-2 and J usage is TRBJ1-2; 8 bases match TRBD1. Germline CDR1 SGHTA, CDR2 FQGNSA. This CDR3 is built from 13 residues. V was clipped by 4 bases and J by 7 bases; unmatched bases: 5. CDR3 in DNA: TGTGCCAGCAGCTCGGACAGGGCAATTGGCTACACCTTC. This translates into CASSSDRAIGYTF.

The V gene is TRBV5-6, the J gene TRBJ2-7; D call uncertain. Per the germline V gene, CDR1 is SGHDT and CDR2 is YYEEEE. The CDR3 covers 14 residues. Trimming cost V 1 base and J 2 bases, with 10 bases left between them. CDR3 DNA: TGTGCCAGCAGCTTGTGGCCAGAGACCTACGAGCAGTACTTC. It codes for CASSLWPETYEQYF.

CDR3: CASSPGITSSGNTIYF. CDR3 nucleotides: TGTGCCAGCAGCCCAGGGATCACAAGCTCTGGAAACACCATATATTTT. The chain couples TRBV9 to TRBJ1-3; TRBD1 is a possible D gene (5 bases). Trimming shortened V by 4 bases and J by 0 bases, and 14 bases separated the two germline ends. CDR1 SGDLS and CDR2 YYNGEE come from the germline V gene. There are 16 residues in the CDR3.

This clone was recorded only once. This rearrangement joins TRBV19 to TRBJ1-5; 8 bases fit TRBD1. V was pared by 4 bases and J by 5 bases, with 1 base of the junction left unmatched. From germline, CDR1 is LNHDA and CDR2 SQIVND (reference sequence). The CDR3 runs to 13 residues. The CDR3 nucleotides read TGTGCCAGTAGTACAGGGGGCGATCAGCCCCAGCATTTT. Protein product: CASSTGGDQPQHF.

About this clone: The sample carries other DNA sequences with the same CDR3. This chain joins TRBV7-2 and TRBJ1-5; D perhaps matches TRBD1 (5 bases). V lost 4 bases, J lost 6 bases, and 7 bases lay in between. The CDR3 is 12 residues long. The V gene's germline CDR1 is SGHTA and CDR2 FQGNSA. The DNA for the CDR3 is TGTGCCAGCAGCTGGGGGTCTCAGCCCCAGCATTTT. Amino acids: CASSWGSQPQHF. Looking up the rest from reference TRBV7-2 and TRBJ1-5 gives the full variable domain: GAGVSQSPSNKVTEKGKDVELRCDPISGHTALYWYRQSLGQGLEFLIYFQGNSAPDKSGLPSDRFSAERTGGSVSTLTIQRTQQEDSAVYLCASSWGSQPQHFGDGTRLSIL.

This clone was observed once. The chain links TRBV4-1 to TRBJ1-5; 8 positions match TRBD1. Losses at the gene ends were 1 base for V and 1 base for J; bases not matched to a gene: 6. The CDR3 is 17 amino acids. The germline V gene encodes CDR1 MGHRA and CDR2 YSYEKL. CDR3 amino acids: CASSQGNRQGSNQPQHF. CDR3 nucleotides: TGCGCCAGCAGCCAAGGCAACCGACAGGGGAGCAATCAGCCCCAGCATTTT.

The J gene is TRBJ1-1, the V gene TRBV7-3; a weak D match, TRBD1 (6 bases). Germline CDR1 SGHTA, CDR2 FQGTGA. There are 16 residues in the CDR3. V was shortened by 4 bases and J by 3 bases, with 18 bases between the two germline ends. The CDR3 sequence: CASSSVQGNEDTEAFF. The CDR3, as DNA: TGTGCCAGCAGCTCCGTACAGGGAAATGAGGACACTGAAGCTTTCTTT.

This chain uses TRBV24-1 with TRBJ2-3, with 15 bases fitting TRBD2. The CDR3 is 16 amino acids. In germline, CDR1 is KGHDR, CDR2 SFDVKD. V lost 9 bases and J lost 3; bases outside the gene matches: 6. This chain's CDR3 is CATGGLAGGPTDTQYF. The CDR3 DNA sequence: TGTGCCACCGGAGGACTAGCGGGGGGGCCGACAGATACGCAGTATTTT.

The rearrangement joins TRBV4-3 to TRBJ1-1; no reliable D call. CDR1 is LGHNA, CDR2 YSLEER, per germline. The CDR3 has 15 amino acids. V dropped 0 bases and J dropped 4 bases, with 12 bases sitting between them. This CDR3 is CASSQDNPGITEAFF. The CDR3 nucleotides are TGCGCCAGCAGCCAAGATAACCCCGGTATCACTGAAGCTTTCTTT.

This clone was detected once. The genes are TRBV6-5 and TRBJ1-1; 7 bases map to TRBD1. From germline, CDR1 is MNHEY and CDR2 SVGAGI. Trimming took 6 bases from V and 8 from J; bases not matched to a gene: 12. The CDR3 runs to 14 residues. The CDR3 region has the DNA TGTGCCAGCAGGATGACAGGGACAGTCGTGGAAGCTTTCTTT. Its protein is CASRMTGTVVEAFF.

V usage is TRBV6-2 or TRBV6-3 and J usage is TRBJ1-4; perhaps TRBD1 as D (5 bases). This CDR3 contains 15 residues. The ends were cut back, 6 bases at V and 3 bases at J, with 14 bases in the middle. Germline-derived CDR1 and CDR2 are MNHEY and SVGEGT. CDR3 sequence: CASSPEGKANEKLFF. CDR3 DNA: TGTGCCAGCAGCCCCGAGGGGAAAGCTAATGAAAAACTGTTTTTT.

This chain links TRBV6-6 with TRBJ2-1, with 9 bases lining up with TRBD1. The CDR3 contains 14 residues. CDR1 MNHNY and CDR2 SVGAGI come from the germline V gene (reference sequence). V gave up 6 bases and J gave up 8 bases; unmatched junction bases: 8. The CDR3 DNA reads as TGTGCCAGCAGACCATCGGGACAGGGCTATGAGCAGTTCTTC. The encoded protein is CASRPSGQGYEQFF.

V usage is TRBV9 and J usage is TRBJ2-1; D might be TRBD1 (5 bases). CDR3 length equals 15 residues. CDR1 and CDR2 (germline): SGDLS, YYNGEE. The ends were cut back, 7 bases at V and 4 bases at J, with 18 bases in the middle. This CDR3 reads CASALGAGHYNEQFF. The CDR3 DNA sequence: TGTGCCAGCGCGCTAGGGGCAGGACATTACAATGAGCAGTTCTTC.

The chain has TRBV20-1 and TRBJ1-1; possibly TRBD1 for D (5 bases). Deletions cut 5 bases from V and 8 bases from J, with 12 bases between. Germline lookup yields CDR1 DFQATT and CDR2 SNEGSKA (reference sequence). The CDR3 is 11 amino acids. Here the CDR3 reads CSARRVWEAFF. The CDR3 DNA sequence: TGCAGTGCTCGCAGGGTTTGGGAAGCTTTCTTT.

This chain uses TRBV2 with TRBJ2-1, with TRBD1 matching 10 bases. V shed 6 bases, J shed 6 bases, and the junction held 5 bases outside the gene matches. This CDR3 is built from 14 residues. Germline V gene data show CDR1 as SNHLY and CDR2 as FYNNEI. The CDR3 region has the DNA TGTGCCAGCAGGGCTGGGACAGGGGTCAATGAGCAGTTCTTC. Its protein is CASRAGTGVNEQFF.

The chain has TRBV20-1 and TRBJ2-2; D ambiguous. V shed 4 bases and J shed 8 bases, with 8 bases lying between them. Germline CDR1 is DFQATT and CDR2 is SNEGSKA (reference sequence). This CDR3 comprises 11 residues. The CDR3 protein is CSAKVFGELFF. CDR3 bases: TGCAGTGCTAAGGTTTTTGGGGAGCTGTTTTTT.

This chain uses TRBV7-8 with TRBJ2-7; 7 nucleotides match TRBD1. This CDR3 is 13 amino acids long. The trim removed 2 bases at V and 5 bases at J, leaving 3 bases unmatched. Germline-derived CDR1 and CDR2 are SGHVS and FQNEAQ. CDR3 residues: CASSLRGGHEQYF. The CDR3 bases are TGTGCCAGCAGCTTAAGAGGGGGCCACGAGCAGTACTTC.

V usage is TRBV9 and J usage is TRBJ2-3; D is undetermined. The length of the CDR3 is 14 residues. The V gene's germline CDR1 is SGDLS and CDR2 YYNGEE. V was cut by 1 base and J by 2 bases, with 8 bases left in between. The CDR3 bases are TGTGCCAGCAGCGTAACGCCTTCCACAGATACGCAGTATTTT. It specifies CASSVTPSTDTQYF.

This sequence joins TRBV5-8 and TRBJ2-3; 11 bases are shared with TRBD2. CDR3 size: 16 residues. Germline CDR1 SGHTS, CDR2 YDEGEE. V shed 0 bases, J shed 0 bases, and the junction held 0 bases outside the gene matches. The CDR3 DNA is TGTGCCAGCAGCTTGGGACTAGCGGGGAGCACAGATACGCAGTATTTT. Translated, it gives CASSLGLAGSTDTQYF. The variable domain in full, with the rest retrieved from reference TRBV5-8 and TRBJ2-3, is EAGVTQSPTHLIKTRGQQATLRCSPISGHTSVYWYQQALGLGLQFLLWYDEGEERNRGNFPPRFSGRQFPNYSSELNVNALELEDSALYLCASSLGLAGSTDTQYFGPGTRLTVL.